The 21 T cell receptor beta chains below were found in one sample sequenced in a study of technical replicates of blood from a few donors (dated by TCRdb to about 2017). Libraries were built with the immunoSEQ multiplex PCR assay. TCRdb carries this immuneACCESS record with in-frame sequences only. Its versions omit some clonotypes, under half of them owing to an unresolved V gene in the studies checked, with the rest unexplained. The sample table contains approximately 74,000 clones; only one count was recorded for about 87% of them. The top ten clones comprise about 4.5% of the sample. Sequencing was performed on PBMCs. The receptors were gathered from a human donor in good health. Some clones in this sample may be carry-over from other donors' samples.

The CDR3, as DNA: TGTGCCAGCAGCTTACCGGGACAGGGGGCGCATGGCTACACCTTC. Translating gives CASSLPGQGAHGYTF. The chain uses TRBV7-9 and TRBJ1-2, with 12 bases fitting TRBD1. V gave up 2 bases and J gave up 6 bases; unmatched junction bases: 4. This CDR3 is 15 amino acids long. Germline loops: CDR1 SEHNR, CDR2 FQNEAQ (reference sequence).

The gene calls are TRBV5-6 and TRBJ2-7; the match to TRBD1 covers 12 bases. The CDR3 is 18 residues long. Trimming removed 4 bases from V and 6 bases from J; junction bases left unmatched: 17. Germline CDR1 and CDR2: SGHDT and YYEEEE. The CDR3 DNA reads as TGTGCCAGCAGCAGACGAGGACCGGGACAGGGGGCGAATGGCGAGCAGTACTTC. This codes for CASSRRGPGQGANGEQYF. The full variable domain, in which reference TRBV5-6 and TRBJ2-7 provide the parts outside the CDR3, is DAGVTQSPTHLIKTRGQQVTLRCSPKSGHDTVSWYQQALGQGPQFIFQYYEEEERQRGNFPDRFSGHQFPNYSSELNVNALLLGDSALYLCASSRRGPGQGANGEQYFGPGTRLTVT.

The chain recombines TRBV9 with TRBJ2-5; 8 bases match TRBD1. The ends lost 0 bases at V and 2 bases at J; junction bases unmatched: 3. The CDR3 consists of 15 residues. In germline, CDR1 is SGDLS, CDR2 YYNGEE. This CDR3 reads CASSVGTGYQETQYF. In DNA form, the CDR3 reads TGTGCCAGCAGCGTAGGGACAGGGTATCAAGAGACCCAGTACTTC.

The chain combines TRBV2 with TRBJ2-3, with D possibly matching TRBD2 (6 bases). The CDR3 spans 15 residues. Germline V gives CDR1 SNHLY, CDR2 FYNNEI. V lost 1 base to trimming and J lost 2 bases, with 10 bases between them. The CDR3 region is CASSEEGLLTDTQYF. The CDR3 region has the DNA TGTGCCAGCAGTGAAGAGGGACTTCTCACAGATACGCAGTATTTT.

The CDR3 nucleotides read TGTGCCAGCAGCCGCCGACTAGCGGGACGCCCATTCACCGGGGAGCTGTTTTTT. It is translated as CASSRRLAGRPFTGELFF. The chain is built from TRBV7-3 and TRBJ2-2, with 11 positions matching TRBD2. Trimming cost V 5 bases and J 4 bases; bases outside gene matches: 12. Germline V lookup: CDR1 SGHTA, CDR2 FQGTGA. This CDR3 contains 18 residues.

The chain uses TRBV5-4 and TRBJ1-6; D is uncertain. Trimming cost V 3 bases and J 8 bases, with 12 bases left between them. CDR1 and CDR2 (germline): SGHNT, YYREEE (reference sequence). The CDR3 consists of 14 residues. The CDR3 nucleotides read TGTGCCAGCAGCTATTCAAGAGAGGATTCACCCCTCCACTTT. Its translation: CASSYSREDSPLHF.

The rearrangement joins TRBV29-1 to TRBJ2-7, with 10 nucleotides matching TRBD1. With 4 bases clipped from V and 3 bases from J, the junction kept 3 bases outside the gene matches. This CDR3 is 13 amino acids long. The germline V gene has CDR1 SQVTM and CDR2 ANQGSEA. The CDR3 nucleotides are TGCAGCGTTGTGGGACAGGGGTTCTACGAGCAGTACTTC. It encodes CSVVGQGFYEQYF.

The sample holds a few counts of this clone. This chain joins TRBV2 and TRBJ1-6; the match to TRBD1 covers 7 bases. The CDR3 extends over 13 amino acids. Germline CDR1 SNHLY, CDR2 FYNNEI. Trimming cost V 6 bases and J 10 bases; bases outside gene matches: 6. CDR3 bases: TGTGCCAGCAGACCGGACAGGTCGTCACCCCTCCACTTT. Translated: CASRPDRSSPLHF.

This chain uses TRBV10-3 with TRBJ2-5; TRBD2 agrees at 7 bases. The CDR3 loop spans 16 amino acids. The junction had 13 bases not matched to a gene; V was cut back by 4 bases and J by 5 bases. CDR1 and CDR2 (germline): ENHRY, SYGVKD. The CDR3 spells CAISAGVARGIETQYF. Here the CDR3 DNA reads TGTGCCATCAGTGCGGGGGTAGCGCGGGGGATCGAGACCCAGTACTTC.

The V call is TRBV2, the J call TRBJ2-7; 10 bases line up with TRBD1. This CDR3 spans 14 amino acids. J was trimmed by 5 bases and V by 6 bases; bases with no gene match: 7. Germline lookup yields CDR1 SNHLY and CDR2 FYNNEI. Here the CDR3 DNA reads TGTGCCAGCAGGAGCCGGGACAGGGGCCACGAGCAGTACTTC. It is translated as CASRSRDRGHEQYF.

The V gene is TRBV4-2, the J gene TRBJ1-1; D gene ambiguous. This CDR3 has 14 amino acids. Trimming took off 0 bases at V and 4 bases at J, with 9 bases between the two ends. Germline lookup yields CDR1 LGHNA and CDR2 YNFKEQ. This chain's CDR3 is CASSQDRRLTEAFF. DNA of the CDR3: TGTGCCAGCAGCCAAGATCGGCGGCTCACTGAAGCTTTCTTT.

This rearrangement joins TRBV11-2 to TRBJ2-3; no firm D call. The CDR3 covers 15 residues. Between the trimmed V and J ends, which lost 5 bases and 2 bases, there was a span of 14 bases. Germline V gene sequence: CDR1 SGHAT, CDR2 FQNNGV. CDR3 coding DNA: TGTGCCAGCAGCCTAAAGCCGACACCCACAGATACGCAGTATTTT. It translates to CASSLKPTPTDTQYF.

The CDR3, as DNA: TGTGCCAGCAGTGCAACAGGGGACGAGCAGTACTTC. It is translated as CASSATGDEQYF. The chain carries TRBV2 and TRBJ2-7, with TRBD1 matching over 7 bases. The CDR3 consists of 12 residues. Germline values: CDR1 SNHLY, CDR2 FYNNEI. The V gene end was trimmed by 4 bases and the J gene end by 5 bases; junction bases not matched to a gene: 2.

As regards this clone: In the same sample, other DNA sequences code for this CDR3. This chain joins TRBV5-1 and TRBJ2-7; 9 bases line up with TRBD1. V was clipped by 2 bases and J by 1 base; unmatched bases: 1. Looked up from germline, CDR1 is SGHRS and CDR2 is YFSETQ. The CDR3 runs 14 residues. The CDR3 DNA sequence: TGCGCCAGCAGCTTAGGACAGGGGTCCTACGAGCAGTACTTC. Protein sequence: CASSLGQGSYEQYF.

The V call is TRBV6-6, the J call TRBJ2-5, with D unresolved. The CDR3 totals 11 residues. Germline lookup yields CDR1 MNHNY and CDR2 SVGAGI (reference sequence). V was cut by 11 bases and J by 5 bases, with 12 bases left in between. CDR3 residues: CAAGFSETQYF. The CDR3 nucleotides read TGTGCCGCCGGGTTTTCGGAGACCCAGTACTTC.

This clone was recorded once. The chain carries TRBV4-3 and TRBJ2-3, with TRBD2 as a possible D gene (5 bases). Germline-derived CDR1 and CDR2 are LGHNA and YSLEER. This CDR3 spans 13 amino acids. The ends were cut back, 5 bases at V and 1 base at J, with 7 bases in the middle. The CDR3 is CASSDGGTDTQYF. For the CDR3, the DNA is TGCGCCAGCAGCGACGGGGGCACAGATACGCAGTATTTT.

The chain employs TRBV6-1 and TRBJ1-5; D gene ambiguous. Germline CDR1 and CDR2: MNHNS and SASEGT. Trimming stripped 10 bases from V and 5 bases from J, with 21 bases between. CDR3 length: 15 amino acids. CDR3 sequence reads: CAIRPNIGRYQPQHF. The CDR3 DNA reads TGTGCCATCCGCCCCAACATCGGCAGGTATCAGCCCCAGCATTTT.

This chain links TRBV11-2 with TRBJ2-1; 10 nucleotides match TRBD2. Trimming at V came to 1 base and at J to 6 bases, leaving 3 bases not matched to a gene. Germline CDR1 is SGHAT and CDR2 is FQNNGV. This CDR3 has 15 residues. Here the CDR3 reads CASSLASGRFNEQFF. The CDR3 nucleotides read TGTGCCAGCAGCTTAGCTAGCGGGAGATTCAATGAGCAGTTCTTC.

V gene TRBV19 combines with J gene TRBJ2-7; the D gene is possibly TRBD1 (5 bases). The length of the CDR3 is 14 residues. Germline-derived CDR1 and CDR2 are LNHDA and SQIVND (reference sequence). The ends were cut back, 4 bases at V and 3 bases at J, with 13 bases in the middle. CDR3 protein: CASSNPRQNYEQYF. In nucleotides, the CDR3 is TGTGCCAGTAGTAACCCACGACAGAACTACGAGCAGTACTTC.

V and J are TRBV7-9 and TRBJ1-2; no clear D gene. V lost 1 base, J lost 8 bases, and 14 bases lay in between. CDR3 length: 14 amino acids. Germline V CDR1 and CDR2: SEHNR, FQNEAQ (reference sequence). DNA of the CDR3: TGTGCCAGCAGCTTAGAGGACGGGGAAGTCGGCTACACCTTC. The encoded protein is CASSLEDGEVGYTF. Full variable domain (remainder filled in from reference TRBV7-9 and TRBJ1-2): DTGVSQNPRHKITKRGQNVTFRCDPISEHNRLYWYRQTLGQGPEFLTYFQNEAQLEKSRLLSDRFSAERPKGSFSTLEIQRTEQGDSAMYLCASSLEDGEVGYTFGSGTRLTVV.

The rearrangement uses TRBV5-1 and TRBJ2-3; maybe TRBD1 (5 bases). The germline CDR1 and CDR2 sequences are SGHRS and YFSETQ. Trimming stripped 0 bases from V and 0 bases from J, with 8 bases between. The CDR3 runs to 15 residues. This CDR3 reads CASSLVAGSTDTQYF. In DNA, the CDR3 is TGCGCCAGCAGCTTGGTAGCAGGGAGCACAGATACGCAGTATTTT.